The TCR beta chain under discussion was sequenced for a study of regulatory dendritic cells for organ transplantation. CDR1 SGHAT and CDR2 FQNNGV come from the germline V gene. Trimming took 3 bases from V and 0 from J, leaving 6 bases between them. The CDR3 has 13 amino acids. The repertoire was sequenced with immunoSEQ multiplex PCR; TCRdb's copy has only in-frame clones and lacks some. The sample holds more than 10,000 clones, under 80% seen once. This TCR came from a human donor in good health. This chain uses TRBV11-2 with TRBJ2-7; D is unclear. Sequenced material: memory CD8+ T cells from blood. Indicated subset: CD45RO+ memory T cells. The CDR3 DNA reads TGTGCCAGCAGCTTGGGGTACTCCTACGAGCAGTACTTC. It translates to CASSLGYSYEQYF.